This is a list of T cell receptor beta chains from one sample in a study of Tregs in tolerant kidney transplant recipients. TCRdb keeps only in-frame clones here, not all; method: immunoSEQ multiplex PCR. The table records 50,000 to 85,000 clones, roughly 89% of them present only once. Sequenced here: CD8+ T cells from blood, sampled before the transplant. The receptors were sampled from a human donor who received a combined kidney and bone marrow transplant. Both conserved end residues are part of each CDR3. Each record gives: CDR3 length, clone size, J gene, V gene, CDR3 protein. Rows may omit the clone size; those that give it use once, few, many or a size class.

16 NA TRBJ2-2 TRBV13 CASSFFGTGETGELFF
15 NA TRBJ1-4 TRBV4-1 CASSSPRGALEKLFF
15 NA TRBJ2-1 TRBV7-3 CASSFLLGEYNEQFF
17 NA TRBJ2-1 TRBV5-1 CASSSLLTGGFLNEQFF
15 NA TRBJ1-4 TRBV7-9 CASSLVPDKDEKLFF
15 NA TRBJ2-3 TRBV5-1 CASSFSGGGVDTQYF
15 NA TRBJ1-5 TRBV4-3 CASSQDRGTGQPQHF
12 few TRBJ2-1 TRBV27 CASSLSGNEQFF
15 NA TRBJ1-5 TRBV27 CASSSVGAGSQPQHF
18 NA TRBJ2-1 TRBV5-1 CASSTGLAGRWSYNEQFF
14 NA TRBJ1-5 TRBV7-9 CASSLGGSRWPQHF
13 few TRBJ1-6 TRBV10-2 CASNQGGNSPLHF
13 NA TRBJ2-1 TRBV19 CASSIGELAEQFF
13 NA TRBJ2-7 TRBV11-3 CASSFTRNYEQYF
17 medium-sized TRBJ2-1 TRBV10-2 CASGGLAGGPAYNEQFF
16 NA TRBJ2-1 TRBV4-3 CASSQDTLAPYNEQFF
12 NA TRBJ2-3 TRBV19 CASSIGGDTQYF